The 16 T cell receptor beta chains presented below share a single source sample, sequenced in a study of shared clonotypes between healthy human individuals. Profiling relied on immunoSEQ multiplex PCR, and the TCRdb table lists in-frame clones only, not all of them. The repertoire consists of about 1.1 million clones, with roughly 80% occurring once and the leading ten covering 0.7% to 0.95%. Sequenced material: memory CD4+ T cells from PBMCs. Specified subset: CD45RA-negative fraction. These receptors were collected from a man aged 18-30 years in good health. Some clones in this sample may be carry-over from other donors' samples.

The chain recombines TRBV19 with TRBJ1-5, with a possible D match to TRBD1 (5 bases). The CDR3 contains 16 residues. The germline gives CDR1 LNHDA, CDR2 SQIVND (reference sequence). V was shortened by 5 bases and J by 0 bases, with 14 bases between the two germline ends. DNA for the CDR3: TGTGCCAGTAGTTCCCCGACAGAAAGTAGCAATCAGCCCCAGCATTTT. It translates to CASSSPTESSNQPQHF.

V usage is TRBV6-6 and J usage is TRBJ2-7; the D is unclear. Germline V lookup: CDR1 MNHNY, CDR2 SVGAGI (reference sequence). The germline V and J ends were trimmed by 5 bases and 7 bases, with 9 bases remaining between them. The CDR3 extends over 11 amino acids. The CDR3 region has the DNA TGTGCCAGCAGTACCGCTCGGGAGCAGTACTTC. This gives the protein CASSTAREQYF.

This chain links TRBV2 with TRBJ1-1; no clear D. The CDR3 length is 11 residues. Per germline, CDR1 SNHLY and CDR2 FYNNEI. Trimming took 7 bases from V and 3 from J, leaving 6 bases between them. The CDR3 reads CASIVYTEAFF. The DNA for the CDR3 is TGTGCCAGCATAGTTTACACTGAAGCTTTCTTT.

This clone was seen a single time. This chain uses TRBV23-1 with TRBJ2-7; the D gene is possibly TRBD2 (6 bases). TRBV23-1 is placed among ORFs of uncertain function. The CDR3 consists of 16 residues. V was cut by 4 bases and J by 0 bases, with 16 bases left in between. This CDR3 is CASSLRGLMSSYEQYF. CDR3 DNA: TGCGCCAGCAGTCTGAGGGGACTGATGAGCTCCTACGAGCAGTACTTC.

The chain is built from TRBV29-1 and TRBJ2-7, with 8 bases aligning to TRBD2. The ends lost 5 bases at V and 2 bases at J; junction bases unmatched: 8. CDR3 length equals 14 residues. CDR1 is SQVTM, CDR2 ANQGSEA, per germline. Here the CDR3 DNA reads TGCAGCGTTCCAATGGCGGGAGGTACCTACGAGCAGTACTTC. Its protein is CSVPMAGGTYEQYF.

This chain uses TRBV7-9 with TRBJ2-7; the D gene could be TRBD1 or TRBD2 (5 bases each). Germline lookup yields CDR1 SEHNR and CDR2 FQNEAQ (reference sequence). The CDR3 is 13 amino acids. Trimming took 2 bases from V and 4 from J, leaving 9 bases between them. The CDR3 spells CASSLFEGYEQYF. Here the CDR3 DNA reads TGTGCCAGCAGCTTATTCGAGGGGTACGAGCAGTACTTC.

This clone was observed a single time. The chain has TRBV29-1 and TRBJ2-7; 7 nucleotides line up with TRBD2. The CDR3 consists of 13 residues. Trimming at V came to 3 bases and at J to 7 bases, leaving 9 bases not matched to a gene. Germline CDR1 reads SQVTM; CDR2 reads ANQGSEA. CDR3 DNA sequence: TGCAGCGTTGAGAGGACTAGTTCGCAGGAGCAGTACTTC. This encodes CSVERTSSQEQYF.

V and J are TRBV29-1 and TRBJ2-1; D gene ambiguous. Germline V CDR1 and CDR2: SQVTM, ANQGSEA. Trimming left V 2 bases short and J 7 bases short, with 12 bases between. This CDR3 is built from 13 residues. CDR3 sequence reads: CSVESLVINEQFF. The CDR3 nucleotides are TGCAGCGTTGAAAGCCTAGTGATTAATGAGCAGTTCTTC.

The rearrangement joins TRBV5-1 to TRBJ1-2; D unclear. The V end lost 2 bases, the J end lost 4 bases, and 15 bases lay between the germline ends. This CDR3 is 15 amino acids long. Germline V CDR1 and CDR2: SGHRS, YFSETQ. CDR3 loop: CASSFTPGSVYGYTF. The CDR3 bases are TGCGCCAGCAGCTTTACTCCCGGGTCCGTCTATGGCTACACCTTC.

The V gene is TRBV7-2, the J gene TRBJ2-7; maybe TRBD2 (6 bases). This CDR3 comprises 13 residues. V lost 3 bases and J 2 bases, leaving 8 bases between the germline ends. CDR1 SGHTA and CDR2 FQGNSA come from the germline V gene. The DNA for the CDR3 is TGTGCCAGCAGCTTCGGGGGACCCTACGAGCAGTACTTC. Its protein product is CASSFGGPYEQYF.

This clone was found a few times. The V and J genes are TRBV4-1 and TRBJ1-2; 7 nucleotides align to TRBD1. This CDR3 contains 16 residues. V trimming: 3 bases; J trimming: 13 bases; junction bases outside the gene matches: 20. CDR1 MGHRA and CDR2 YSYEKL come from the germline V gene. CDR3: CASSQPRDSPLGVGTF. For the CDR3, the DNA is TGCGCCAGCAGCCAGCCACGGGACAGTCCCCTCGGAGTCGGCACCTTC.

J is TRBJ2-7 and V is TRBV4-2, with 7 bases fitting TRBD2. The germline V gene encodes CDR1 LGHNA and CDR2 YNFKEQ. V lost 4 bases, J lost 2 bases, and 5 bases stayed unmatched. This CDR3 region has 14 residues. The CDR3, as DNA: TGTGCCAGCAGCCCCGGACTAGTTACCTACGAGCAGTACTTC. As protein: CASSPGLVTYEQYF.

The CDR3 sequence is CASSLTGDSAETQYF. The CDR3 DNA reads as TGTGCCAGCAGCTTAACGGGGGACAGTGCCGAGACCCAGTACTTC. The rearrangement joins TRBV7-3 to TRBJ2-5; 7 bases are shared with TRBD1. Per the germline V gene, CDR1 is SGHTA and CDR2 is FQGTGA. The junction had 6 bases not matched to a gene; V was cut back by 0 bases and J by 5 bases. CDR3 size: 15 residues.

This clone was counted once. CDR3 nucleotides: TGTGCCAGCAGCTTAGGGACTAGCGGGGGTTCGCACTACGAGCAGTACTTC. The encoded protein is CASSLGTSGGSHYEQYF. The chain links TRBV13 to TRBJ2-7, with 12 bases aligning to TRBD2. Germline V lookup: CDR1 PRHDT, CDR2 FYEKMQ (reference sequence). Trimming cost V 0 bases and J 3 bases; bases outside gene matches: 6. CDR3 length: 17 residues.

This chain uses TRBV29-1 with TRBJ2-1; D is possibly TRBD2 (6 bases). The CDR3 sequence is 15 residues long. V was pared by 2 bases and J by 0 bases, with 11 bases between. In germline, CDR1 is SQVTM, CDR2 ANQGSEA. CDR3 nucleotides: TGCAGCGTTGAATGGCTAGCGCTCTCCTACAATGAGCAGTTCTTC. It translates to CSVEWLALSYNEQFF.

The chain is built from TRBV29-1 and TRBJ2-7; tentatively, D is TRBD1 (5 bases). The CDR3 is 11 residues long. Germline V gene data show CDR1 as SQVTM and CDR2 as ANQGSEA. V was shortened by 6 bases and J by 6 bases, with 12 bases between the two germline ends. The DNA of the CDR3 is TGCAGCGTCCCAGGGCCCCGCGAGCAGTACTTC. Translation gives CSVPGPREQYF.